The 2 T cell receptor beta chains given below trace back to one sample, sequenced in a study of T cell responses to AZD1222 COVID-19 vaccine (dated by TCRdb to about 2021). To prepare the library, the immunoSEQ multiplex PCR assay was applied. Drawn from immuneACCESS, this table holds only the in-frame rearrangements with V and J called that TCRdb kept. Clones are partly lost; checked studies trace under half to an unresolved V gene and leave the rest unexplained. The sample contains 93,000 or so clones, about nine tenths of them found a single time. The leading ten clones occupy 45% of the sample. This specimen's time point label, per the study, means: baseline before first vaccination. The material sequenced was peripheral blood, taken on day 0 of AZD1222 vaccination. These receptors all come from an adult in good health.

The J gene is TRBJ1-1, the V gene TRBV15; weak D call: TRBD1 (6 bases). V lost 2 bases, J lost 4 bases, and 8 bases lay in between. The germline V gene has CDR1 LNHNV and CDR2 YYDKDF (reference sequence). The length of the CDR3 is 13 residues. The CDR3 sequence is CATSRQGRTEAFF. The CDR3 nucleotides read TGTGCCACCAGCAGACAGGGGCGCACTGAAGCTTTCTTT.

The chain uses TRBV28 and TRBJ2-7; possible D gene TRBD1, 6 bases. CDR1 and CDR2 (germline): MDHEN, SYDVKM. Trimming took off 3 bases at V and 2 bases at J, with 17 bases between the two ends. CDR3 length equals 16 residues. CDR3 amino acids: CASSFIISTGTYEQYF. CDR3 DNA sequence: TGTGCCAGCAGTTTCATCATATCAACAGGGACCTACGAGCAGTACTTC.